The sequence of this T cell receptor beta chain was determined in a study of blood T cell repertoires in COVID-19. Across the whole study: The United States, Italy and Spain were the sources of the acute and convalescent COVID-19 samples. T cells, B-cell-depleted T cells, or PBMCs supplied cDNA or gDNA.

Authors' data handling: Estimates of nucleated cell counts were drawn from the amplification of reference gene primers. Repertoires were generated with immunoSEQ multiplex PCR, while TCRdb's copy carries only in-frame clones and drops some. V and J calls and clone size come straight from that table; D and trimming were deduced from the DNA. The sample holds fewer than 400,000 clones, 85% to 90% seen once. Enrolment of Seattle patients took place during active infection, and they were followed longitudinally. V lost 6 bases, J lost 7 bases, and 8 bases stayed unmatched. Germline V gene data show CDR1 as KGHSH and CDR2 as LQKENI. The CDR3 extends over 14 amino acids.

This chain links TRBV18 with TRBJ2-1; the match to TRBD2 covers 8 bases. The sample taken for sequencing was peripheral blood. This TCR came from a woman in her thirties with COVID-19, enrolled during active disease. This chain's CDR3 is CASSRERERNEQFF. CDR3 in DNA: TGTGCCAGCTCCCGGGAGCGGGAGAGGAATGAGCAGTTCTTC.